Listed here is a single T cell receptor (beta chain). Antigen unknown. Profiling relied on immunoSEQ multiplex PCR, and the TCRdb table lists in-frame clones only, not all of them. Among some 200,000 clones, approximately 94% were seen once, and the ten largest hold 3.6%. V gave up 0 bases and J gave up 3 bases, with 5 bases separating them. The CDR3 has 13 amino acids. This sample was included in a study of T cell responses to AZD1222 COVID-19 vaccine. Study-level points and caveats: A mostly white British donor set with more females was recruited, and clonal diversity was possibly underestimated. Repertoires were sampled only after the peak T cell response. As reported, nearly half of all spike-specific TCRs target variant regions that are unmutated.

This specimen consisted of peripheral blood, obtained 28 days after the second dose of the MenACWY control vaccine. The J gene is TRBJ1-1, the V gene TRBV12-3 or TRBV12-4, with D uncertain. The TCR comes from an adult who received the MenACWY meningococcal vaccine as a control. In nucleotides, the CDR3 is TGTGCCAGCAGTTTAGCGGGGTACACTGAAGCTTTCTTT. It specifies CASSLAGYTEAFF.